This T cell receptor (beta chain) was recorded in a study of technical replicates of blood from a handful of donors (dated by TCRdb to about 2017). Comments on this clone: Its target antigen remains unknown. Nothing much larger sits one base from this clone, and base qualities are not available.

From cysteine to phenylalanine, the CDR3 is 13 amino acids long. The read is trimmed to its CDR3 DNA, 39 bases read in frame from base 1. Trimming at the junction amounts to 2 bases on V and 8 bases on J, and the germline ends lie 9 bases apart. The germline V gene encodes CDR1 SNHLY and CDR2 FYNNEI. The library was generated by the immunoSEQ multiplex PCR assay. TCRdb holds this immuneACCESS table with in-frame rearrangements only. Some clones are missing; in checked studies, unresolved V genes explain under half, and the rest has no known cause. Present in this sample are fewer than 110,000 clones, approximately 96% of which were seen just once. The leading ten clones occupy 0.2% to 0.25% of the sample.

The clonotype originates from a human donor in good health. The chain uses TRBV2 and TRBJ1-4; perhaps TRBD1 is the D gene, with 5 bases matching. The specimen was T cells isolated from PBMCs. The DNA is TGTGCCAGCAGTGAACAGGGTATAGAAAAACTGTTTTTT. Translated, it reads CASSEQGIEKLFF.